The rows below give T cell receptor beta chains drawn from one sample of a study of identifying expanded T cells in peripheral blood. Libraries were prepared by immunoSEQ multiplex PCR; TCRdb keeps only in-frame clonotypes and omits some of them. The data hold 50,000 to 70,000 clones, with about 89% observed a single time. Sequenced input: blood. These receptors were collected from a person between 18 and 75 years old in good health. Each CDR3 is given with its conserved first and last residue. Each record gives: D gene, V gene, J gene, clone size, CDR3 protein, CDR3 DNA. A D gene is named only where the DNA matches it firmly. A row's size may be missing; if present it is once, few, many or a size class.

TRBD2,TRBV18,TRBJ2-6,NA,CASSRPTRGTGANVLTF,TGTGCCAGCTCACGTCCTACGCGGGGGACTGGGGCCAACGTCCTGACTTTC
NA,TRBV6-4,TRBJ2-3,NA,CASSDRPGTDTQYF,TGTGCCAGCAGTGACCGGCCGGGCACAGATACGCAGTATTTT
NA,TRBV7-3,TRBJ1-2,NA,CASSSGGQGGYTF,TGTGCCAGCAGCTCCGGGGGCCAGGGTGGCTACACCTTC
TRBD1,TRBV11-2,TRBJ2-1,NA,CASSLLTGSNEQFF,TGTGCCAGCAGCTTACTGACAGGGAGCAATGAGCAGTTCTTC
NA,TRBV28,TRBJ1-5,NA,CASSFPLTNQPQHF,TGTGCCAGCAGTTTCCCCCTCACTAATCAGCCCCAGCATTTT
NA,TRBV4-1,TRBJ1-6,NA,CASSQVNQFNSPLHF,TGCGCCAGCAGCCAAGTTAACCAGTTCAATTCACCCCTCCACTTT
NA,TRBV30,TRBJ2-3,NA,CAWAPAADTQYF,TGTGCCTGGGCCCCAGCCGCAGATACGCAGTATTTT
NA,TRBV30,TRBJ1-1,NA,CARAVQANTEAFF,TGTGCGCGGGCTGTACAGGCGAACACTGAAGCTTTCTTT
TRBD2,TRBV4-3,TRBJ2-1,NA,CASSHKPDGGEQFF,TGCGCCAGCAGCCACAAACCCGACGGGGGGGAGCAGTTCTTC
NA,TRBV28,TRBJ1-6,NA,CASSKTATVSPLHF,TGTGCCAGCAGTAAGACAGCCACTGTGTCACCCCTCCACTTT
NA,TRBV28,TRBJ2-7,NA,CASSLIQGNHEQYF,TGTGCCAGCAGTTTAATTCAGGGGAACCACGAGCAGTACTTC
NA,TRBV19,TRBJ1-5,NA,CASQRQSNQPQHF,TGTGCCAGTCAGCGACAGAGCAATCAGCCCCAGCATTTT
NA,TRBV6-4,TRBJ2-7,few,CASSVARLDYEQYF,TGTGCCAGCAGTGTTGCCAGATTGGACTACGAGCAGTACTTC
NA,TRBV10-3,TRBJ2-2,once,CAISPQGGSNTGELFF,TGTGCCATCAGTCCACAGGGCGGATCGAACACCGGGGAGCTGTTTTTT
NA,TRBV23-1,TRBJ2-3,NA,CASSQRRGPNTADTQYF,TGCGCCAGCAGTCAACGAAGGGGCCCTAACACGGCAGATACGCAGTATTTT
NA,TRBV6-4,TRBJ2-2,NA,CASSNGLTGELFF,TGTGCCAGCAGTAACGGGCTTACCGGGGAGCTGTTTTTT
NA,TRBV2,TRBJ2-1,once,CASSEALRPSSYNEQFF,TGTGCCAGCAGTGAAGCGCTTCGACCTAGCTCCTACAATGAGCAGTTCTTC
NA,TRBV7-2,TRBJ1-2,NA,CASSLEGYGYTF,TGTGCCAGCAGCTTAGAAGGGTATGGCTACACCTTC
TRBD1,TRBV27,TRBJ2-2,NA,CASSIRDRGVTGELFF,TGTGCCAGCAGTATCCGGGACAGGGGGGTCACCGGGGAGCTGTTTTTT
TRBD2,TRBV19,TRBJ2-2,NA,CASSIFSGTAGGELFF,TGTGCCAGTAGTATATTTAGCGGGACCGCGGGCGGGGAGCTGTTTTTT
NA,TRBV9,TRBJ2-7,NA,CASSVRDTHYEQYF,TGTGCCAGCAGCGTCCGGGACACCCACTACGAGCAGTACTTC
NA,TRBV4-3,TRBJ2-2,NA,CASSQAGPNTGELFF,TGCGCCAGCAGCCAAGCGGGACCGAACACCGGGGAGCTGTTTTTT
NA,TRBV5-6,TRBJ2-7,NA,CASSLGRVGEQYF,TGTGCCAGCAGCCTCGGGCGTGTTGGAGAGCAGTACTTC
TRBD1,TRBV28,TRBJ2-7,once,CASSGTGTGVIYEQYF,TGTGCCAGCAGTGGGACCGGGACAGGGGTAATTTACGAGCAGTACTTC
NA,TRBV19,TRBJ1-5,NA,CASDGTSSNQPQHF,TGTGCCAGTGACGGGACGTCTAGCAATCAGCCCCAGCATTTT
NA,TRBV2,TRBJ2-1,NA,CASSGQATSYNEQFF,TGTGCCAGCAGTGGGCAGGCGACCTCCTACAATGAGCAGTTCTTC
NA,TRBV5-1,TRBJ1-2,NA,CASSGAGRGHGYTF,TGCGCCAGCAGCGGCGCTGGCAGGGGCCATGGCTACACCTTC
TRBD2,TRBV29-1,TRBJ2-3,NA,CSVEGGAGVTDTQYF,TGCAGCGTTGAAGGGGGTGCGGGAGTTACAGATACGCAGTATTTT
NA,TRBV9,TRBJ2-2,NA,CASSVLANTGELFF,TGTGCCAGCAGCGTCCTTGCCAACACCGGGGAGCTGTTTTTT
TRBD1,TRBV27,TRBJ1-2,NA,CASGRTGGNGYTF,TGTGCCAGCGGTCGGACAGGGGGTAATGGCTACACCTTC
NA,TRBV7-2,TRBJ1-2,NA,CASSLLSRENYGYTF,TGTGCCAGCAGCTTATTGTCCAGGGAAAACTATGGCTACACCTTC
NA,TRBV6-1,TRBJ1-5,medium-sized,CASTNGGSNQPQHF,TGTGCCAGCACTAACGGGGGGAGCAATCAGCCCCAGCATTTT
NA,TRBV21-1,TRBJ2-1,NA,CASSSKNAGTSGDANSYNEQFF,TGTGCCAGCAGCTCCAAGAATGCCGGGACTAGCGGGGACGCAAACTCCTACAATGAGCAGTTCTTC
TRBD1,TRBV29-1,TRBJ2-1,NA,CSVLGQGPHNEQFF,TGCAGCGTTTTGGGACAGGGCCCCCACAATGAGCAGTTCTTC
NA,TRBV2,TRBJ2-5,NA,CASSEARQETQYF,TGTGCCAGCAGTGAAGCAAGACAAGAGACCCAGTACTTC
NA,TRBV28,TRBJ2-6,NA,CASSLLTGNGANVLTF,TGTGCCAGCAGTCTCCTAACAGGGAACGGGGCCAACGTCCTGACTTTC
NA,TRBV7-2,TRBJ2-1,NA,CASSFGTPGEEQFF,TGTGCCAGCAGCTTCGGGACTCCCGGTGAAGAGCAGTTCTTC
TRBD1,TRBV9,TRBJ1-2,NA,CASSVDRDDGYTF,TGTGCCAGCAGCGTTGACAGGGACGATGGCTACACCTTC
NA,TRBV4-2,TRBJ2-2,NA,CASSQDRDRHTGELFF,TGTGCCAGCAGCCAAGACCGGGACCGACACACCGGGGAGCTGTTTTTT
NA,TRBV27,TRBJ2-5,NA,CASRTAQETQYF,TGTGCCAGCCGGACAGCCCAAGAGACCCAGTACTTC
NA,TRBV6-6,TRBJ1-6,NA,CASSPTPGVLNSPLHF,TGTGCCAGCAGCCCGACCCCGGGGGTCCTTAATTCACCCCTCCACTTT
NA,TRBV19,TRBJ2-7,NA,CASRKQAGTPGGEQYF,TGTGCCAGTAGGAAACAAGCCGGGACACCGGGTGGTGAGCAGTACTTC
TRBD1,TRBV4-2,TRBJ2-7,NA,CASSRDRGSYEQYF,TGTGCCAGCAGCCGGGACAGGGGATCCTACGAGCAGTACTTC
TRBD1,TRBV4-3,TRBJ1-1,NA,CASSQGGGAETEAFF,TGCGCCAGCAGCCAAGGAGGGGGCGCGGAAACTGAAGCTTTCTTT
NA,TRBV15,TRBJ2-7,once,CATSRDRGGEQYF,TGTGCCACCAGCAGAGATAGAGGTGGCGAGCAGTACTTC
NA,TRBV6-4,TRBJ2-3,NA,CASSDSGGATDTQYF,TGTGCCAGCAGTGACTCGGGGGGGGCCACAGATACGCAGTATTTT